This T cell receptor beta chain came from a study of T-cell memory formation after mild COVID-19. As for the study in general: TCR clusters were mostly donor specific.

This clonotype was observed a few times. The antigen is undetermined. TCR alpha and TCR beta cDNA libraries carrying sample barcodes and UMIs came from 5'RACE with constant-segment primers. Each CDR3 protein is one row after TCRdb ran MiXCR on the 5' RACE reads. Of some 120,000 distinct CDR3 sequences in the sample, 15% to 20% were seen once. V dropped 2 bases and J dropped 8 bases, with 18 bases sitting between them. The CDR3 has 15 amino acids. Germline V gives CDR1 ENHRY, CDR2 SYGVKD. Overall study findings and caveats: That cross-reactive memory joined was suggested by some responding clones appearing in pre-infection memory. CD4+ contracting clones were mainly CM and EM; CD8+ ones, EMRA.

The source material was PBMCs or a T cell subset sorted from them (not recorded which). The sequence came from a man younger than 35 who had mild COVID-19 (a few samples of this study predate the infection). Cell type and time point are not known. V is TRBV10-3 and J is TRBJ1-2, with D unresolved. The CDR3 protein is CAISEGNSNSVGYTF. CDR3 coding DNA: TGTGCCATCAGTGAGGGGAACAGTAATTCTGTAGGCTACACCTTC.